A single sample is the source of the 21 T cell receptor beta chains below, sequenced in a study of cytotoxic CD8 clonotypes in ibrutinib-treated CLL (dated by TCRdb to 2020 to 2023). The library was generated by the immunoSEQ multiplex PCR assay. Imported from immuneACCESS, the table was reduced by TCRdb to in-frame sequences with V and J called. These copies leave out some clones; in studies compared against another copy, an unresolved V gene accounts for under half, and the cause of the remainder is not known. Recorded for this sample are 130,000 to 150,000 clones; approximately 81% of them occurred a single time. Together, the top ten hold about 13% of the sample. Explained via the paper, the time point label denotes: approximately 11 months on ibrutinib. The material sequenced was PBMCs, taken after 12 months of ibrutinib treatment. These receptors were taken from a human donor with chronic lymphocytic leukemia.

The V and J genes are TRBV7-2 and TRBJ2-7; 13 bases match TRBD2. The germline V gene encodes CDR1 SGHTA and CDR2 FQGNSA. This CDR3 is built from 15 residues. The V and J ends lost 2 bases and 2 bases, in that order; junction bases with no gene match: 0. CDR3 sequence: CASSLTSGRAYEQYF. Here the CDR3 DNA reads TGTGCCAGCAGCTTAACTAGCGGGAGGGCCTACGAGCAGTACTTC.

The sample holds a few counts of this clone. The chain couples TRBV7-9 to TRBJ2-1; no firm D call. The germline V gene has CDR1 SEHNR and CDR2 FQNEAQ (reference sequence). V was cut by 5 bases and J by 5 bases, with 19 bases left in between. The CDR3 has 16 residues. DNA for the CDR3: TGTGCCAGCAGCACTCTAGGTGTGCGGATAGACAATGAGCAGTTCTTC. The encoded protein is CASSTLGVRIDNEQFF.

J is TRBJ1-3 and V is TRBV4-3; 7 nucleotides line up with TRBD1. V trimming: 4 bases; J trimming: 4 bases; junction bases outside the gene matches: 7. This CDR3 has 15 amino acids. Germline CDR1 LGHNA, CDR2 YSLEER. The CDR3 here is CASSPQGLLGNTIYF. CDR3 DNA sequence: TGCGCCAGCAGCCCACAGGGGTTACTCGGAAACACCATATATTTT.

The CDR3 reads CASGRLQSSYNEQFF. The CDR3 DNA follows: TGTGCCAGCGGCAGACTGCAAAGCTCCTACAATGAGCAGTTCTTC. The chain joins TRBV2 to TRBJ2-1; no firm D call. This CDR3 contains 15 residues. V shed 8 bases and J shed 0 bases, with 14 bases lying between them. Germline CDR1 and CDR2: SNHLY and FYNNEI. Looking up the rest from reference TRBV2 and TRBJ2-1 gives the full variable domain: EPEVTQTPSHQVTQMGQEVILRCVPISNHLYFYWYRQILGQKVEFLVSFYNNEISEKSEIFDDQFSVERPDGSNFTLKIRSTKLEDSAMYFCASGRLQSSYNEQFFGPGTRLTVL.

The V gene is TRBV4-2, the J gene TRBJ2-7; D remains ambiguous. From germline, CDR1 is LGHNA and CDR2 YNFKEQ. Trimming left V 0 bases short and J 1 base short, with 4 bases between. The CDR3 totals 13 residues. The CDR3 DNA follows: TGTGCCAGCAGCCAAGAGGGATCCTACGAGCAGTACTTC. Its protein product is CASSQEGSYEQYF.

This clone was seen a few times. This chain links TRBV4-2 with TRBJ2-2, with 12 positions matching TRBD2. The germline V gene encodes CDR1 LGHNA and CDR2 YNFKEQ. Trimming removed 1 base from V and 3 bases from J; junction bases left unmatched: 0. The CDR3 spans 16 residues. The chain's CDR3 is CASSQGTSGDTGELFF. The DNA for the CDR3 is TGTGCCAGCAGCCAAGGGACTAGCGGGGACACCGGGGAGCTGTTTTTT.

CDR3 DNA: TGTGCCAGCAGCGGGACCTGGGGGATTAACACCGGGGAGCTGTTTTTT. This gives the protein CASSGTWGINTGELFF. J is TRBJ2-2 and V is TRBV9; the D call may be TRBD1 or TRBD2 (5 bases each). V was shortened by 3 bases and J by 2 bases, with 14 bases between the two germline ends. This CDR3 has 16 amino acids. The germline V gene encodes CDR1 SGDLS and CDR2 YYNGEE. Full variable domain (missing parts from reference TRBV9 and TRBJ2-2): DSGVTQTPKHLITATGQRVTLRCSPRSGDLSVYWYQQSLDQGLQFLIQYYNGEERAKGNILERFSAQQFPDLHSELNLSSLELGDSALYFCASSGTWGINTGELFFGEGSRLTVL.

This chain uses TRBV29-1 with TRBJ1-4; no clear D gene. Trimming shortened V by 6 bases and J by 7 bases, and 15 bases separated the two germline ends. CDR1 SQVTM and CDR2 ANQGSEA come from the germline V gene. CDR3 size: 13 residues. The CDR3 nucleotides read TGCAGCGTCTCCTTAGGGCGCCGTGAAAAACTGTTTTTT. Translating it yields CSVSLGRREKLFF.

This rearrangement joins TRBV6-1 to TRBJ2-3; D ambiguous. The germline gives CDR1 MNHNS, CDR2 SASEGT. The CDR3 spans 12 residues. V lost 8 bases and J 5 bases, leaving 11 bases between the germline ends. The CDR3, as DNA: TGTGCCAGCCGTGCCGTGATAGATACGCAGTATTTT. Its protein product is CASRAVIDTQYF.

CDR3 amino acids: CASSRRSGESYGYTF. The CDR3 DNA reads as TGTGCCAGCAGTCGTAGATCGGGAGAGAGCTATGGCTACACCTTC. The chain carries TRBV7-2 and TRBJ1-2; D is uncertain. This CDR3 comprises 15 residues. V lost 6 bases, J lost 4 bases, and 18 bases lay in between. The germline CDR1 and CDR2 sequences are SGHTA and FQGNSA.

V usage is TRBV9 and J usage is TRBJ1-5; D perhaps matches TRBD1 (5 bases). Germline V gene sequence: CDR1 SGDLS, CDR2 YYNGEE. The CDR3 loop spans 14 amino acids. V lost 0 bases and J 3 bases, leaving 7 bases between the germline ends. The CDR3, as DNA: TGTGCCAGCAGCGTAGGGACACACAATCAGCCCCAGCATTTT. It encodes CASSVGTHNQPQHF.

This chain uses TRBV2 with TRBJ2-7; D call uncertain. V was shortened by 7 bases and J by 0 bases, with 10 bases between the two germline ends. Per the germline V gene, CDR1 is SNHLY and CDR2 is FYNNEI. This CDR3 is built from 13 residues. CDR3 in amino acids: CASIWGISYEQYF. The CDR3, as DNA: TGTGCCAGCATATGGGGTATCTCCTACGAGCAGTACTTC.

V usage is TRBV15 and J usage is TRBJ1-1; 8 bases are shared with TRBD1. Germline V gene data show CDR1 as LNHNV and CDR2 as YYDKDF (reference sequence). This CDR3 spans 16 amino acids. The junction had 7 bases not matched to a gene; V was cut back by 0 bases and J by 4 bases. The CDR3 DNA reads TGTGCCACCAGCAGAGACAACAGGGGGTTGGTCACTGAAGCTTTCTTT. This gives the protein CATSRDNRGLVTEAFF.

The chain carries TRBV9 and TRBJ2-3; D ambiguous. The CDR3 has 14 residues. V shed 0 bases and J shed 1 base, with 6 bases lying between them. Germline CDR1 SGDLS, CDR2 YYNGEE. This CDR3 reads CASSVATGTDTQYF. The DNA of the CDR3 is TGTGCCAGCAGCGTAGCTACGGGCACAGATACGCAGTATTTT.

This clone was counted a single time. The rearrangement uses TRBV30 and TRBJ1-2; TRBD1 might be the D (5 bases). Between the trimmed V and J ends, which lost 8 bases and 4 bases, there was a span of 23 bases. The CDR3 sequence is 15 residues long. Germline V gene data show CDR1 as GTSNPN and CDR2 as SVGIG (reference sequence). The CDR3 region is CAQGKTGAEPYGYTF. CDR3 DNA sequence: TGTGCCCAAGGAAAGACTGGGGCCGAGCCCTATGGCTACACCTTC.

V usage is TRBV15 and J usage is TRBJ2-3; D is unresolved. From germline, CDR1 is LNHNV and CDR2 YYDKDF (reference sequence). CDR3 size: 13 residues. Trimming shortened V by 1 base and J by 2 bases, and 4 bases separated the two germline ends. In DNA form, the CDR3 reads TGTGCCACCAGCAGAGTAGTCACAGATACGCAGTATTTT. Amino acid sequence: CATSRVVTDTQYF.

The chain joins TRBV9 to TRBJ2-5, with 7 nucleotides matching TRBD1. The CDR3 runs 15 residues. With 3 bases clipped from V and 3 bases from J, the junction kept 8 bases outside the gene matches. The germline CDR1 and CDR2 sequences are SGDLS and YYNGEE. CDR3 coding DNA: TGTGCCAGCAGCGGGACAGGCCTCCGGGAAGAGACCCAGTACTTC. Its protein product is CASSGTGLREETQYF.

The rearrangement uses TRBV9 and TRBJ2-1, with TRBD2 matching 7 bases. Germline V gene lookup returns CDR1 SGDLS and CDR2 YYNGEE. The CDR3 has 16 amino acids. The trim removed 0 bases at V and 7 bases at J, leaving 10 bases unmatched. The CDR3 coding sequence is TGTGCCAGCAGCGTAGCTGGCGGGAGAGCTTATAATGAGCAGTTCTTC. It is translated as CASSVAGGRAYNEQFF. Looking up the rest from reference TRBV9 and TRBJ2-1 gives the full variable domain: DSGVTQTPKHLITATGQRVTLRCSPRSGDLSVYWYQQSLDQGLQFLIQYYNGEERAKGNILERFSAQQFPDLHSELNLSSLELGDSALYFCASSVAGGRAYNEQFFGPGTRLTVL.

The V call is TRBV7-2, the J call TRBJ1-2; 7 bases fit TRBD1. Germline V gives CDR1 SGHTA, CDR2 FQGNSA. The CDR3 is 13 residues long. After removal of 4 bases from V and 6 bases from J, the junction contained 5 bases not matched to a gene. CDR3 loop: CASSSGDSHGYTF. The CDR3 DNA reads as TGTGCCAGCAGCTCCGGGGACAGCCATGGCTACACCTTC. Complete variable domain (other parts from reference TRBV7-2 and TRBJ1-2): GAGVSQSPSNKVTEKGKDVELRCDPISGHTALYWYRQSLGQGLEFLIYFQGNSAPDKSGLPSDRFSAERTGGSVSTLTIQRTQQEDSAVYLCASSSGDSHGYTFGSGTRLTVV.

The J gene is TRBJ1-1, the V gene TRBV30; D gene uncertain. The CDR3 is made up of 13 amino acids. Germline assignment: CDR1 GTSNPN and CDR2 SVGIG (reference sequence). Trimming cost V 3 bases and J 3 bases, with 11 bases left between them. CDR3 nucleotides: TGTGCCTGGAGGGAGTATAGGGACACTGAAGCTTTCTTT. It yields the protein CAWREYRDTEAFF.

The chain joins TRBV5-4 to TRBJ1-2, with TRBD1 identical over 9 bases. CDR3 length: 17 amino acids. With 4 bases clipped from V and 4 bases from J, the junction kept 14 bases outside the gene matches. Germline lookup yields CDR1 SGHNT and CDR2 YYREEE (reference sequence). The CDR3 DNA reads TGTGCCAGCAGCACACCTATAGACAGGGGGACCTTCTATGGCTACACCTTC. This encodes CASSTPIDRGTFYGYTF.